Sequencing of this T cell receptor (beta chain) was carried out in a study of blood T cell repertoires in COVID-19. V trimming: 0 bases; J trimming: 1 base; junction bases outside the gene matches: 10. This CDR3 has 19 residues. The germline CDR1 and CDR2 sequences are SGHKS and YYEKEE (reference sequence). Sequenced by immunoSEQ multiplex PCR; TCRdb stores in-frame clones only, minus some. The sample includes about 220,000 clones, around three quarters of them seen just once. Specimen: peripheral blood. The TCR originated in a woman in her 70s with acute or convalescent COVID-19. The rearrangement uses TRBV5-5 and TRBJ2-3; 11 bases are shared with TRBD2. CDR3: CASSLASLAGDTRTDTQYF. The CDR3 DNA sequence: TGTGCCAGCAGCTTGGCCTCACTAGCGGGGGATACGCGCACAGATACGCAGTATTTT.